This is a list of T cell receptor beta chains from one sample in a study of blood T cell repertoires in COVID-19. The method was immunoSEQ multiplex PCR; TCRdb's version includes in-frame clones alone and lacks a portion of them. The repertoire consists of 200,000 to 250,000 clones, with around 90% occurring once and the leading ten covering 1.2% to 1.5%. Material: peripheral blood. The receptor set was obtained from a man older than 75 with acute or convalescent COVID-19. CDR3s include the opening cysteine and the closing phenylalanine or tryptophan. The D gene is left open where the match is weak. Size tells how often a clone was seen (once, few, many) or the class of an expanded clone, and some rows leave it out.

NA NA TRBJ2-2 TRBV18 TGTGCCAGCTCACCCTATATAGACAGGACGAACACCGGGGAGCTGTTTTTT CASSPYIDRTNTGELFF
NA TRBD2 TRBJ2-7 TRBV6-2/TRBV6-3 TGTGCCAGCAGTTACTCCACTAGCGGGAGCTACGAGCAGTACTTC CASSYSTSGSYEQYF
NA NA TRBJ1-2 TRBV25-1 TGTGCCAGCAGTGATAAGGCCCTGGGGGGACCTAACACCTTC CASSDKALGGPNTF
NA TRBD2 TRBJ2-5 TRBV6-6 TGTGCCAGCAGTTACCCCCAGCGGGGGGGGGTTGAGACCCAGTACTTC CASSYPQRGGVETQYF
NA NA TRBJ1-2 TRBV28 TGTGCCAGCAGTTTACGGGGGGCGCGGGGCTACACCTTC CASSLRGARGYTF
NA NA TRBJ2-1 TRBV9 TGTGCCAGCAGCGTAGTAGCCACCAGCAATGAGCAGTTCTTC CASSVVATSNEQFF
NA NA TRBJ2-1 TRBV5-1 TGCGCCAGCAGCTTGGCCACTGGCGGGCTTAACAATGAGCAGTTCTTC CASSLATGGLNNEQFF
once TRBD1 TRBJ2-2 TRBV11-2 TGTGCCAGCAGCAGAACAGGGGGCGCGGACACCGGGGAGCTGTTTTTT CASSRTGGADTGELFF
NA NA TRBJ1-1 TRBV10-3 TGTGCCATCACCCCCCGAGAGGTCAGCACTGAAGCTTTCTTT CAITPREVSTEAFF
NA NA TRBJ2-5 TRBV6-1 TGTGCCAGCAGTGAAACGGACAGTCAGACCCAGTACTTC CASSETDSQTQYF
NA NA TRBJ2-5 TRBV9 TGTGCCAGCAGCGTAGACACCCTCGGGGAGACCCAGTACTTC CASSVDTLGETQYF
NA TRBD2 TRBJ2-7 TRBV7-9 TGTGCCAGCAGCCCGGGACTGGGTAGCGGGAGGGCCTACGAGCAGTACTTC CASSPGLGSGRAYEQYF
NA NA TRBJ1-5 TRBV5-8 TGTGCCAGCAGCTCGAGACGGGGATGGCCCACCAATCAGCCCCAGCATTTT CASSSRRGWPTNQPQHF
NA NA TRBJ1-2 TRBV27 TGTGCCAGCAGTTTATTCAGGAACTATGGCTACACCTTC CASSLFRNYGYTF
few NA TRBJ2-3 TRBV2 TGTGCCAGCAGCCTAGAGACAGATACGCAGTATTTT CASSLETDTQYF
NA NA TRBJ2-1 TRBV6-2/TRBV6-3 TGTGCCAGCAGCTCGTCCATCCGGGCCGTGGGGAGGAATGAGCAGTTCTTC CASSSSIRAVGRNEQFF
NA TRBD1 TRBJ2-3 TRBV18 TGTGCCAGCTCACAATCCCGGGACAGGGGGCCAGATACGCAGTATTTT CASSQSRDRGPDTQYF
NA NA TRBJ1-6 TRBV20-1 TGCAGTGCTAGTGGGGGCCCGTATAATTCACCCCTCCACTTT CSASGGPYNSPLHF
NA TRBD1 TRBJ1-5 TRBV5-1 TGCGCCAGCAGCTTGCTCGGGACAGGGAGGGAGCCCCAGCATTTT CASSLLGTGREPQHF
NA NA TRBJ2-1 TRBV13 TGTGCCAGCAACCAGGAGGGAGGCAATGAGCAGTTCTTC CASNQEGGNEQFF
NA NA TRBJ1-1 TRBV10-3 TGTGCCATCAGTTCACTACAGGGCGGGAACACTGAAGCTTTCTTT CAISSLQGGNTEAFF
NA TRBD1 TRBJ2-5 TRBV6-9 TGTGCCAGCAGTTATGGACAGGGGGGACAAGAGACCCAGTACTTC CASSYGQGGQETQYF
once TRBD1 TRBJ1-4 TRBV7-9 TGTGCCAGCAGCCGAGGGGACAGGGAAGTTTTTAATGAAAAACTGTTTTTT CASSRGDREVFNEKLFF
NA NA TRBJ1-2 TRBV7-9 TGTGCCAGCAGCTTAGCGCAAGGGGGAACGGGAGGCTACACCTTC CASSLAQGGTGGYTF
NA TRBD2 TRBJ2-1 TRBV7-7 TGTGCCAGCAGCTTAGTGGGGCGGGGGGGCCAAAATGAGCAGTTCTTC CASSLVGRGGQNEQFF
NA TRBD1 TRBJ1-5 TRBV18 TGTGCCAGCTCATCGGACAGGGGGGCCAATCAGCCCCAGCATTTT CASSSDRGANQPQHF
once TRBD1 TRBJ2-7 TRBV2 TGTGCCAGCAGGGCCGGGACAGATAAGCAGTACTTC CASRAGTDKQYF
NA TRBD1 TRBJ1-1 TRBV18 TGTGCCAGCTCCAGACAGGGGCGGGACACTGAAGCTTTCTTT CASSRQGRDTEAFF
few NA TRBJ1-2 TRBV5-1 TGCGCCAGCAGCTTGGGACCTCTAGGTGACTATGGCTACACCTTC CASSLGPLGDYGYTF
NA NA TRBJ1-2 TRBV7-2 TGTGCCAGCAGCCGCCCCGAAGCTACTAACTATGGCTACACCTTC CASSRPEATNYGYTF
once TRBD1 TRBJ1-1 TRBV28 TGTGCCAGCAGTCCTCGGACAGGGAGGAACACTGAAGCTTTCTTT CASSPRTGRNTEAFF
once NA TRBJ2-7 TRBV20-1 TGCAGTGCTAGGGGGCCAGGGGAGCAGTACTTC CSARGPGEQYF
NA NA TRBJ2-3 TRBV5-4 TGTGCCAGCAGCTTGGTTGACTCGCCAGATACGCAGTATTTT CASSLVDSPDTQYF
NA NA TRBJ2-2 TRBV6-2/TRBV6-3 TGTGCCAGCAGTTCCCCGGACACTCCCGGGGAGCTGTTTTTT CASSSPDTPGELFF
NA NA TRBJ1-1 TRBV24-1 TGTGCCACCAGTGAGAGGGACACCGATGAAGCTTTCTTT CATSERDTDEAFF
NA TRBD1 TRBJ1-4 TRBV28 TGTGCCAGCAGTTCAACCAGGGGGCTCGGGGAAAAACTGTTTTTT CASSSTRGLGEKLFF
NA NA TRBJ1-1 TRBV2 TGTGCCAGTACAGCCCAAGCTTTCTTT CASTAQAFF
NA NA TRBJ2-5 TRBV19 TGTGCCAGTTCGAGCGGCGGCGAGACCCAGTACTTC CASSSGGETQYF
NA NA TRBJ2-5 TRBV2 TGTGCCAGCAGTGTGGACAGTGGAGAGACCCAGTACTTC CASSVDSGETQYF
NA NA TRBJ1-6 TRBV5-1 TGCGCCAGCAGCCCGGCGGGAGGTAATTCACCCCTCCACTTT CASSPAGGNSPLHF
NA TRBD1 TRBJ1-4 TRBV5-1 TGCGCCAGCAGGTTTTCTCCGGGACAGTCTAATGAAAAACTGTTTTTT CASRFSPGQSNEKLFF
NA TRBD1 TRBJ1-6 TRBV9 TGTGCCAGCAGCGAGGGGGACAGTTATAATTCACCCCTCCACTTT CASSEGDSYNSPLHF
NA TRBD1 TRBJ2-7 TRBV11-2 TGTGCCAGCAGCTTAGGGACAGGGCCCTACGAGCAGTACTTC CASSLGTGPYEQYF
NA NA TRBJ1-5 TRBV19 TGTGCCAGTAGTGTCTCAGGGGATTTTAACAATCAGCCCCAGCATTTT CASSVSGDFNNQPQHF
NA TRBD2 TRBJ2-5 TRBV6-5 TGTGCCAGCAGTTACCGGGCGGGAGCGGGGCAAGAGACCCAGTACTTC CASSYRAGAGQETQYF